The source of this T cell receptor (beta chain) is a study of cytomegalovirus exposure and HLA in healthy donors. PCR involved 60 Vbeta and 13 Jbeta primers. Authors' methods: The authors later counted 65 million to 90 million unique TCR beta chains, 8.5 million to 13 million of them shared. The data were produced by immunoSEQ multiplex PCR, yet TCRdb's version contains in-frame clones alone and is incomplete. Clonal size and the V and J genes are those of that table, whereas D and trimming came from the DNA. The sample holds 75,000 to 95,000 clones, 70% to 85% seen once. CDR1 is LNHDA, CDR2 SQIVND, per germline (reference sequence). V was trimmed by 1 base and J by 4 bases, leaving 14 bases between them. This CDR3 comprises 16 residues.

The genes are TRBV19 and TRBJ1-5, with a possible D match to TRBD1 (6 bases). The sample taken for sequencing was PBMCs. This clonotype originated in a man between 18 and 35 years old in good health and CMV-seronegative. The CDR3 DNA sequence: TGTGCCAGTAGTATAGCTCCGGGACAATCAAATCAGCCCCAGCATTTT. Protein: CASSIAPGQSNQPQHF.